This T cell receptor beta chain stems from a study of blood T cell repertoires in COVID-19. Turning to the study itself: The United States, Italy and Spain were the sources of the acute and convalescent COVID-19 samples.

This clone was seen only once. The CDR3 has 14 amino acids. From germline, CDR1 is SGDLS and CDR2 YYNGEE. Trimming left V 0 bases short and J 7 bases short, with 13 bases between. Participants were aged about 18 to 95 years, lived in around 25 US areas, and enrolled virtually. The study recruited exposed participants who had met a COVID-19 case within 2 weeks before entry. In the authors' workflow: Reference gene primer amplification in the assay estimated nucleated cell counts. Generated by immunoSEQ multiplex PCR, the TCRdb table keeps only in-frame clones and is missing some. The V and J calls and the clone size are those of that table, but D and trimming were determined from the DNA. The table records 350,000 to 450,000 clones, 91% of them present only once.

The sequence was obtained from a woman between 40 and 50 years old who had been exposed to COVID-19. The rearrangement joins TRBV9 to TRBJ1-1; D remains ambiguous. The sequenced sample was PBMCs or T cells enriched from blood (not recorded which). CDR3 loop: CASSVDGGTGEAFF. The CDR3 DNA is TGTGCCAGCAGCGTAGATGGCGGAACGGGTGAAGCTTTCTTT.